The 15 T cell receptor beta chains in this list originate from one sample, sequenced in a study of T cell clonality in common variable immunodeficiency. Their specific antigens are unknown. Study-wide results and caveats: In common variable immunodeficiency, TCR beta chains reportedly carried fewer deletions and N-nucleotide insertions.

The method was immunoSEQ multiplex PCR; TCRdb's version includes in-frame clones alone and lacks a portion of them. Observed are about 30,000 clones, no singletons, with the top ten taking roughly 5.6%. The sample comprised peripheral blood mononuclear cells. These receptors all stem from a human donor with common variable immunodeficiency.

In its sample, this clone was seen a few times. With the read ending 3 residues before the CDR3 end, the germline J gene is used to fill in that end. The genes are TRBV18 and TRBJ1-2; 9 nucleotides align to TRBD1. V shed 0 bases and J 7 bases; nucleotides not matched to a gene: 3. Germline V gene data show CDR1 as KGHSH and CDR2 as LQKENI. The CDR3 runs 14 residues. The CDR3 sequence: CASSPPGQGGGYTF. CDR3 bases read: TGTGCCAGCTCACCACCGGGACAGGGTGGTGGC.

In this sample, this clone turned up a few times. The covered CDR3 bases are TGTGCCAGCAGCCTCCCCTCCAGATACAATGAG. It codes for CASSLPSRYNE. The full CDR3 protein reads CASSLPSRYNEQFF. The chain links TRBV7-2 to TRBJ2-1; D not certain. The CDR3 end falls 3 residues outside the read, so it is completed with the germline J gene. V gave up 5 bases and J gave up 4 bases, with 12 bases separating them. The CDR3 is made up of 14 amino acids. Germline V gene lookup returns CDR1 SGHTA and CDR2 FQGNSA.

This clone was recorded at least ten times. The read halts 3 residues ahead of the CDR3 end, with the missing end drawn from the germline J gene. The chain couples TRBV5-1 to TRBJ2-5; possibly TRBD2 for D (7 bases). This CDR3 has 14 amino acids. V was pared by 3 bases and J by 4 bases, with 13 bases between. Germline V gives CDR1 SGHRS, CDR2 YFSETQ. The CDR3 bases that were read are TGCGCCAGCAGCTCACAGGGAGGGGGAGAGACC. Its protein product is CASSSQGGGET. The complete CDR3 protein is CASSSQGGGETQYF.

In this sample, this clone turned up many times. The CDR3 is cut off 3 residues early in the read; its end comes from the germline J gene. The rearrangement joins TRBV7-9 to TRBJ2-7, with D perhaps matching TRBD2 (6 bases). CDR3 size: 14 residues. Trimming pared 6 bases from V and 1 base from J, leaving 13 bases between. Germline lookup yields CDR1 SEHNR and CDR2 FQNEAQ (reference sequence). CDR3 sequence reads: CASSQDGGSYEQYF. The part of the CDR3 DNA that was read is TGTGCCAGCAGTCAGGACGGGGGTTCCTACGAG.

About this clone: The CDR3 goes on 3 residues after the read ends, and that part is filled in from the germline J gene. The rearrangement uses TRBV5-1 and TRBJ2-3; D might be TRBD2 (6 bases). CDR3 length: 16 amino acids. The V gene lost 4 bases and the J gene lost 1 base, with 16 bases spanning the gap. The germline CDR1 and CDR2 sequences are SGHRS and YFSETQ. CDR3 DNA, as far as it was read: TGCGCCAGCAGCCCGGGGTCTGGCGGGGGCACAGATACG. It codes for CASSPGSGGGTDT. Given in full, the CDR3 is CASSPGSGGGTDTQYF. Filled out from reference TRBV5-1 and TRBJ2-3, the complete variable domain reads KAGVTQTPRYLIKTRGQQVTLSCSPISGHRSVSWYQQTPGQGLQFLFEYFSETQRNKGNFPGRFSGRQFSNSRSEMNVSTLELGDSALYLCASSPGSGGGTDTQYFGPGTRLTVL.

As concerns this clone: The read comes to an end 3 residues before the CDR3 does, leaving the germline J gene to fill in the end. The genes are TRBV18 and TRBJ1-2; 10 positions match TRBD1. The V gene end was trimmed by 5 bases and the J gene end by 2 bases; junction bases not matched to a gene: 5. This CDR3 comprises 15 residues. Germline V gene sequence: CDR1 KGHSH, CDR2 LQKENI. This chain's CDR3 is CASSERTGGNYGYTF. CDR3 bases read: TGTGCCAGCTCAGAAAGGACAGGGGGAAACTATGGC.

Comments on this clone: The read gets to within 3 residues of the CDR3 end, and the germline J gene fills in the rest. J is TRBJ1-1 and V is TRBV19; 7 bases are a match to TRBD1. There are 15 residues in the CDR3. Germline CDR1 reads LNHDA; CDR2 reads SQIVND (reference sequence). The junction had 13 bases not matched to a gene; V was cut back by 5 bases and J by 7 bases. The sequenced CDR3 bases are TGTGCCAGTAGTGTTTCGGGACAGCACCAATTTGAA. This codes for CASSVSGQHQFE. The CDR3, in full, reads CASSVSGQHQFEAFF. The complete variable domain, with remaining parts taken from reference TRBV19 and TRBJ1-1, reads DGGITQSPKYLFRKEGQNVTLSCEQNLNHDAMYWYRQDPGQGLRLIYYSQIVNDFQKGDIAEGYSVSREKKESFPLTVTSAQKNPTAFYLCASSVSGQHQFEAFFGQGTRLTVV.

This clone was counted a few times. The missing CDR3 end, 3 residues past where the read stops, is filled in from the germline J gene. The V and J genes are TRBV19 and TRBJ1-5, with a possible D match to TRBD1 (5 bases). Germline CDR1 LNHDA, CDR2 SQIVND (reference sequence). CDR3 length: 13 residues. Trimming took off 7 bases at V and 2 bases at J, with 9 bases between the two ends. Incomplete CDR3 DNA: TGTGCCAGTAAGGTCAGGGGCAATCAGCCC. Amino acids: CASKVRGNQP. Given in full, the CDR3 is CASKVRGNQPQHF.

This clone appeared a few times. The CDR3 end lies 3 residues beyond the end of the read and is filled in from the germline J gene. The chain couples TRBV20-1 to TRBJ1-2; maybe TRBD1 (5 bases). Deletions cut 5 bases from V and 4 bases from J, with 17 bases between. This CDR3 has 14 residues. Germline-derived CDR1 and CDR2 are DFQATT and SNEGSKA (reference sequence). The covered CDR3 bases are TGCAGTGCTGGGACGGGGGTTACGGGCTATGGC. As protein: CSAGTGVTGYG. The complete CDR3 sequence is CSAGTGVTGYGYTF.

This clone occurred a few times. The read terminates 3 residues before the CDR3 end, so the remaining end is supplied by the germline J gene. The chain links TRBV30 to TRBJ1-2; TRBD1 might be the D (5 bases). The germline CDR1 and CDR2 sequences are GTSNPN and SVGIG (reference sequence). Trimming pared 0 bases from V and 0 bases from J, leaving 14 bases between. The CDR3 length is 16 residues. CDR3 sequence: CAWSVYRWGANYGYTF. CDR3 DNA (partial): TGTGCCTGGAGTGTATACAGGTGGGGGGCTAACTATGGC. Looking up the rest from reference TRBV30 and TRBJ1-2 gives the full variable domain: SQTIHQWPATLVQPVGSPLSLECTVEGTSNPNLYWYRQAAGRGLQLLFYSVGIGQISSEVPQNLSASRPQDRQFILSSKKLLLSDSGFYLCAWSVYRWGANYGYTFGSGTRLTVV.

In this sample, this clone turned up many times. The CDR3 end is not reached by the read, which stops 3 residues before it; the germline J gene fills it in. V gene TRBV19 combines with J gene TRBJ1-1; 7 nucleotides agree with TRBD1. V lost 3 bases to trimming and J lost 4 bases; unmatched junction nucleotides: 8. The CDR3 runs to 15 residues. Germline V gives CDR1 LNHDA, CDR2 SQIVND (reference sequence). CDR3 amino acids: CASSISGDSPTEAFF. The sequenced CDR3 bases are TGTGCCAGTAGTATCTCCGGGGACAGCCCCACTGAA.

This clone was counted at least ten times. The read stops 3 residues short of the end of the CDR3; the missing end is completed from the germline J gene. This chain links TRBV7-3 with TRBJ2-1; 7 bases line up with TRBD2. There are 16 residues in the CDR3. In germline, CDR1 is SGHTA, CDR2 FQGTGA. V trimming: 5 bases; J trimming: 2 bases; junction bases outside the gene matches: 9. CDR3 bases read: TGTGCCAGCAGCCCCCGGGACTACCCTACCTACAATGAG. It is translated as CASSPRDYPTYNE. The whole CDR3 protein is CASSPRDYPTYNEQFF.

This clone was detected many times. The DNA ends 3 residues before the CDR3 does, and the rest of the CDR3 is filled in from the germline J gene. The J gene is TRBJ2-4, the V gene TRBV2; no clear D. The ends were cut back, 3 bases at V and 4 bases at J, with 7 bases in the middle. The CDR3 loop spans 13 amino acids. Germline V gives CDR1 SNHLY, CDR2 FYNNEI. CDR3 DNA (partial): TGTGCCAGCAGTGACTACGTGAAAAACATT. Encoded protein: CASSDYVKNI. The whole CDR3 reads CASSDYVKNIQYF.

This clone was found a few times. The read ends 3 residues shy of where the CDR3 ends; the end is completed using the germline J gene. The genes are TRBV6-2 or TRBV6-3 and TRBJ1-1; possibly TRBD1 for D (5 bases). Germline CDR1 is MNHEY and CDR2 is SVGEGT. Trimming stripped 5 bases from V and 7 bases from J, with 8 bases between. This CDR3 has 11 amino acids. Partial CDR3 DNA: TGTGCCAGCAGTCAGGGTAATGAA. It encodes CASSQGNE. The full-length CDR3 reads as CASSQGNEAFF.

Concerning this clone itself: The sequence runs out 3 residues before the end of the CDR3; the remainder is reconstructed from the germline J gene. This rearrangement joins TRBV6-1 to TRBJ2-3; D uncertain. V lost 3 bases, J lost 2 bases, and 12 bases lay in between. Germline loops: CDR1 MNHNS, CDR2 SASEGT. This CDR3 region has 15 residues. Incomplete CDR3 DNA: TGTGCCAGCAGTGAGGCAGGTCTTTACACAGATACG. Translation: CASSEAGLYTDT. The full CDR3 is CASSEAGLYTDTQYF.